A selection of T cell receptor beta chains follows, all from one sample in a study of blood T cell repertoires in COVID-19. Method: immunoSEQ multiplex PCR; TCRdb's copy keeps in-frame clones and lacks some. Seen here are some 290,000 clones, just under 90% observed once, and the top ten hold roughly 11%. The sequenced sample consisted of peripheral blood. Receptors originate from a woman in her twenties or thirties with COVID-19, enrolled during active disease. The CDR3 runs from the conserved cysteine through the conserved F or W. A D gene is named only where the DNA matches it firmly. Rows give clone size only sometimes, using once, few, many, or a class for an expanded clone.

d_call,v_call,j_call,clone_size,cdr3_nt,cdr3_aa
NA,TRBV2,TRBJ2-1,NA,TGTGCCAGCACCGACCCAACACATCCGAGGGACAATGAGCAGTTCTTC,CASTDPTHPRDNEQFF
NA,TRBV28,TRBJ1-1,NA,TGTGCCAGCAGTTTAGCGGGACGCGAGGCTTTCTTT,CASSLAGREAFF
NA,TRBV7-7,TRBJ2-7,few,TGTGCCAGCAGCTTAAATTCCGGGACACTCGGCGAGCAGTACTTC,CASSLNSGTLGEQYF
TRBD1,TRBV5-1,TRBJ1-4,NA,TGCGCCAGCAGGCCGGACAGGGTGGGCGAAAAACTGTTTTTT,CASRPDRVGEKLFF
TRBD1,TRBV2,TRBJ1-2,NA,TGTGCCAGCAGTGAGGGACAGACCATAAAAGCTAACTATGGCTACACCTTC,CASSEGQTIKANYGYTF
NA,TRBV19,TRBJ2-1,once,TGTGCCACCAAGCTCCCTTCCCGTGGGCCTGAGCAGTTCTTC,CATKLPSRGPEQFF
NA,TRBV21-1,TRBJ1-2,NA,TGTGCCAGCAGCGTCGACACCCCCCACTATGGCTACACCTTC,CASSVDTPHYGYTF
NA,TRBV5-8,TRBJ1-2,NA,TGTGCCAGCAGCTGGGGACTGTCCCACTATGGCTACACCTTC,CASSWGLSHYGYTF
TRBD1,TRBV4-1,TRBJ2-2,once,TGCGCCAGCAGCTTACAGGGGGCGAACACCGGGGAGCTGTTTTTT,CASSLQGANTGELFF
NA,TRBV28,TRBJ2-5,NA,TGTGCCAGCAGTTATCTTCAAGAGACCCAGTACTTC,CASSYLQETQYF
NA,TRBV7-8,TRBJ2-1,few,TGTGCCAGCAGCCCCTTAGCGCGAAGGGAGCAGTTCTTC,CASSPLARREQFF
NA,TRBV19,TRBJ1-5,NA,TGTGCCAGTAGTATAAATTCGGGTTACGGTTATCAGCCCCAGCATTTT,CASSINSGYGYQPQHF
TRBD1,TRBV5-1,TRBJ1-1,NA,TGCGCCAGCAGCTTGGGCAGGGGGATACTGAACACTGAAGCTTTCTTT,CASSLGRGILNTEAFF
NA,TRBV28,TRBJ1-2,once,TGTGCCAGCAGTAACGGGGGGCTCGGCTATGGCTACACCTTC,CASSNGGLGYGYTF
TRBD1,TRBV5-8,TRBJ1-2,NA,TGTGCCAGCAGCATGACAGGGGTGATTAACTATGGCTACACCTTC,CASSMTGVINYGYTF